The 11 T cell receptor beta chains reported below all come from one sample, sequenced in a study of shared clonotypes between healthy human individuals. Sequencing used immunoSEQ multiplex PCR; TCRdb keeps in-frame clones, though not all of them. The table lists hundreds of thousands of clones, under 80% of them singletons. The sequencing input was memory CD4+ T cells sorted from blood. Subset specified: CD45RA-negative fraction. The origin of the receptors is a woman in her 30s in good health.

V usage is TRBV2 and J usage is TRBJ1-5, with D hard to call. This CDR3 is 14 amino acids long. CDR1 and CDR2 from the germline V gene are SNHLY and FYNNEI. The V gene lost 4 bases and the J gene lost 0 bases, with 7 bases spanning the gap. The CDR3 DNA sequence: TGTGCCAGCAGTGCACTTATTAGCAATCAGCCCCAGCATTTT. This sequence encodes CASSALISNQPQHF.

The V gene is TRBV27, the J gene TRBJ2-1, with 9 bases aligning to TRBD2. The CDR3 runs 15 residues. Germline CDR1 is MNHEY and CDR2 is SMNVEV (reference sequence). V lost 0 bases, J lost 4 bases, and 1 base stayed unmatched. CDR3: CASSLSTSGYNEQFF. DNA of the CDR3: TGTGCCAGCAGTTTATCAACTAGCGGGTACAATGAGCAGTTCTTC.

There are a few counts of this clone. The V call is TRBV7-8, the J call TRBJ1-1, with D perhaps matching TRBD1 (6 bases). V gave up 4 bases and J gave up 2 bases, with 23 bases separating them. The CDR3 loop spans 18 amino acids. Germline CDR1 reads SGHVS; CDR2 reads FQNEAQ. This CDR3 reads CASSSRGDRWGSNTEAFF. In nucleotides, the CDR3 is TGTGCCAGCAGCTCTAGGGGGGACCGGTGGGGTAGTAACACTGAAGCTTTCTTT.

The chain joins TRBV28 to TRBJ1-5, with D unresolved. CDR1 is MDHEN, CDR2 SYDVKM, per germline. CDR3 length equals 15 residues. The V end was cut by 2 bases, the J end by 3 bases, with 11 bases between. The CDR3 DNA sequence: TGTGCCAGCAGTTTAGCTCAATTGAACAATCAGCCCCAGCATTTT. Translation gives CASSLAQLNNQPQHF.

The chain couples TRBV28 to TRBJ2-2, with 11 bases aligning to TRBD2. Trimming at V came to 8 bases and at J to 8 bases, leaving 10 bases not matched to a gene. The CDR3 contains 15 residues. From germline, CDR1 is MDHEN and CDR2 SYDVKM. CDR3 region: CASGGLAGFVGELFF. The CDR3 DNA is TGTGCCAGCGGTGGACTAGCGGGTTTTGTAGGGGAGCTGTTTTTT.

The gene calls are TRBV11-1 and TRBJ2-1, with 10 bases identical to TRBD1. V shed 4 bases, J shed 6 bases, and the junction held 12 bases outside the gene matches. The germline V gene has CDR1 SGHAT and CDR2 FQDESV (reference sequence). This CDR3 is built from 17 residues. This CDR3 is CASSSMTGGAYSNEQFF. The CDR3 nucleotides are TGTGCCAGCAGCTCAATGACAGGGGGCGCCTATAGCAATGAGCAGTTCTTC.

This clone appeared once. The DNA for the CDR3 is TGTGCCAGCAGCCCACAAGGGGGGGCTTTAAGTACTGAGACCCAGTACTTC. This codes for CASSPQGGALSTETQYF. The V gene is TRBV7-3, the J gene TRBJ2-5; possible D gene TRBD2, 7 bases. Trimming removed 5 bases at V and 5 bases at J, with 24 bases between. The CDR3 loop spans 17 amino acids. The germline V gene has CDR1 SGHTA and CDR2 FQGTGA. The entire variable domain, with the rest obtained from reference TRBV7-3 and TRBJ2-5, is as follows: GAGVSQTPSNKVTEKGKYVELRCDPISGHTALYWYRQSLGQGPEFLIYFQGTGAADDSGLPNDRFFAVRPEGSVSTLKIQRTERGDSAVYLCASSPQGGALSTETQYFGPGTRLLVL.

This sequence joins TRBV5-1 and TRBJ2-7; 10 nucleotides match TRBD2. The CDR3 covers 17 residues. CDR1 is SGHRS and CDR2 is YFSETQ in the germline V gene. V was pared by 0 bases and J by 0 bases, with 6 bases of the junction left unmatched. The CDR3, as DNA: TGCGCCAGCAGCTTGGAAGCTAGCGGGAGTAGCTCCTACGAGCAGTACTTC. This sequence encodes CASSLEASGSSSYEQYF.

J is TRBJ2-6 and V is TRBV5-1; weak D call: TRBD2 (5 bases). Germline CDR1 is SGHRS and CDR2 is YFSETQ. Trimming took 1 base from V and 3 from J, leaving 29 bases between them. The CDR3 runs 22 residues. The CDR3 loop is CASSLPVRTDSHRPFGANVLTF. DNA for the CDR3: TGCGCCAGCAGCTTGCCCGTAAGGACTGACTCCCATAGGCCTTTTGGGGCCAACGTCCTGACTTTC.

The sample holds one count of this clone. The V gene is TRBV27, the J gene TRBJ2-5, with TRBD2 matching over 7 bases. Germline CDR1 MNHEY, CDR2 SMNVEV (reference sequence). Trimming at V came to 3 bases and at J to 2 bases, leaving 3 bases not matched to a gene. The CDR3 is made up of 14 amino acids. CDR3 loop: CASSFWGGQETQYF. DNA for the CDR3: TGTGCCAGCAGTTTCTGGGGGGGGCAAGAGACCCAGTACTTC.

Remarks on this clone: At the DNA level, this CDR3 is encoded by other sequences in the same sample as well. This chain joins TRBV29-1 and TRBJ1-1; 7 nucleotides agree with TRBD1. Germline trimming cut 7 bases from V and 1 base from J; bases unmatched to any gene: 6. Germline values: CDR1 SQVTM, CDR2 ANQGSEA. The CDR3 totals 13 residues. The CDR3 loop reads CSASNRGNTEAFF. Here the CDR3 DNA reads TGCAGCGCCTCAAACAGGGGGAACACTGAAGCTTTCTTT.